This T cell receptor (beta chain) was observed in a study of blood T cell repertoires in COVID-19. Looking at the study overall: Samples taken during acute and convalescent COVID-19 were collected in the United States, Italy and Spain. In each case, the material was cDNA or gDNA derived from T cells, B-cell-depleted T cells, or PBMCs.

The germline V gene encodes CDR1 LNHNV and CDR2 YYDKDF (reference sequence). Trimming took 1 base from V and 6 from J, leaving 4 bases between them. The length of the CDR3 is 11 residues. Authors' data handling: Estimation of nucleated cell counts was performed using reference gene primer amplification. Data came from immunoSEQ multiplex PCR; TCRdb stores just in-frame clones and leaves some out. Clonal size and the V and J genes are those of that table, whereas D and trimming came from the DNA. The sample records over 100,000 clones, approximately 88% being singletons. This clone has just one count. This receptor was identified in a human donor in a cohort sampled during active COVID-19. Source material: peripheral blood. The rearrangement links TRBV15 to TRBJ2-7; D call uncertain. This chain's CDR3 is CATSRAGEQYF. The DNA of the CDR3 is TGTGCCACCAGCAGAGCCGGCGAGCAGTACTTC.